This TCR beta chain derives from a study of T cell clonotyping in hematopoietic cell transplantation. This clone was detected only once. The repertoire was sequenced with immunoSEQ multiplex PCR; TCRdb's copy has only in-frame clones and lacks some. The data hold approximately 44,000 clones, with roughly 94% observed a single time. The sample consisted of peripheral blood mononuclear cells. This clonotype was sampled from a woman aged 50 to 60 in good health. Some clones in this sample may be carry-over from other donors' samples.

CDR3 residues: CASSGTGGNSPLHF. For the CDR3, the DNA is TGTGCCAGCAGTGGGACGGGGGGGAATTCACCCCTCCACTTT. The chain combines TRBV27 with TRBJ1-6; D perhaps matches TRBD1 (5 bases). Deletions cut 5 bases from V and 7 bases from J, with 12 bases between. CDR3 length: 14 amino acids. From germline, CDR1 is MNHEY and CDR2 SMNVEV (reference sequence).